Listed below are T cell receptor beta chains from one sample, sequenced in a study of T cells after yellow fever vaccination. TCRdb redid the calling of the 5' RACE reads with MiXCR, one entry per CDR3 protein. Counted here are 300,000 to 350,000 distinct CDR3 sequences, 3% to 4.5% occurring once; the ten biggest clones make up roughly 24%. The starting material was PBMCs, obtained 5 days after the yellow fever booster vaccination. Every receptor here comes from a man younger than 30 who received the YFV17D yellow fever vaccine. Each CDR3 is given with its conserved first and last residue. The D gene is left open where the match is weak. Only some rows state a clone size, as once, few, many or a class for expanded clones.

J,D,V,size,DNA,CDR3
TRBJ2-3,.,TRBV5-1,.,TGCGCCAGCAGCTTGGCCGTCGGGAGCACAGATACGCAGTATTTT,CASSLAVGSTDTQYF
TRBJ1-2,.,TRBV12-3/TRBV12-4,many,TGTGCCAGCAGCCCGACGGGATTCTATGGCTACACCTTC,CASSPTGFYGYTF
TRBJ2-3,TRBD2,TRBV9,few,TGTGCCAGCAGCCGTCTAGCGGGCACAGATACGCAGTATTTT,CASSRLAGTDTQYF
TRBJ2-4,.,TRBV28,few,TGTGCCAGCAGCCCGGACCGCGAAAACATTCAGTACTTC,CASSPDRENIQYF
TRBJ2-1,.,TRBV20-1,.,TGCAGTGCTAGAGATCCCGGACTAGGGGGCAATGAGCAGTTCTTC,CSARDPGLGGNEQFF
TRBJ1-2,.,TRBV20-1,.,TGCAGTGCTAGAGAGGGTCGCTATGGCTACACCTTC,CSAREGRYGYTF
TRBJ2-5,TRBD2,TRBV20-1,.,TGCACACCTCTGGGAGCGGGGGCCTTAATCCAAGAGACCCAGTACTTC,CTPLGAGALIQETQYF
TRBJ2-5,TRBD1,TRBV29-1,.,TGCAGCGTAGACAGGGGGGGGACCCAGTACTTC,CSVDRGGTQYF
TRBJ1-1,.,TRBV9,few,TGTGCCAGCAGCGAGGGCACCCACACTGAAGCTTTCTTT,CASSEGTHTEAFF
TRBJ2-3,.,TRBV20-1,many,TGCAGTGCTAGAGACAGAGGGGGGAAGACAGATACGCAGTATTTT,CSARDRGGKTDTQYF
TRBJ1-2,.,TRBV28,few,TGTGCCAGCAGTTTATTCGGAGGGGACGGCTACACCTTC,CASSLFGGDGYTF
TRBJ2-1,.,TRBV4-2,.,TGTGCCAGCAGCCAAGAGGTGGGCAGGGGACGGGAGCAGTTCTTC,CASSQEVGRGREQFF
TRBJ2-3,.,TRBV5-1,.,TGCGCCAGCAGCTTGCACACGACCCAGACCACAGATACGCAGTATTTT,CASSLHTTQTTDTQYF
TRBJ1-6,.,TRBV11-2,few,TGTGCCAGCAGCTTAAGGCGGTATAATTCACCCCTCCACTTT,CASSLRRYNSPLHF
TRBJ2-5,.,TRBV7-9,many,TGTGCCAGCAGCATCTTCCTACACGGGGCCCAAGAGACCCAGTACTTC,CASSIFLHGAQETQYF
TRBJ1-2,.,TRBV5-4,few,TGTGCCAGCAGCTTGGAACAGTCCTATGGCTACACCTTC,CASSLEQSYGYTF
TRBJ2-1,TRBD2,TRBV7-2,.,TGTGCCAGCAGCTCCTCACCTAGCGGGGGATGGCAGTTCTTC,CASSSSPSGGWQFF
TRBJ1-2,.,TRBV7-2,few,TGTGCCAGCAGCAGCCTACGGTACAGCGCCGGCTACACCTTC,CASSSLRYSAGYTF
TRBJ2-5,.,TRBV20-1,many,TGCAGTGCTAGAGCGGGACGGGGTGGGGAGACCCAGTACTTC,CSARAGRGGETQYF
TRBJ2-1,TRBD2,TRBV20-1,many,TGCAGTGCTCCTCTTCGGAGCGGGGGGGCCGTTGAGCAGTTCTTC,CSAPLRSGGAVEQFF
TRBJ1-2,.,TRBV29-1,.,TGCAGCGGGGGGTCGGGCTACACCTTC,CSGGSGYTF
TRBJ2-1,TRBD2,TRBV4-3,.,TGCGCCAGCAGCCACCGACTAGCGGGGGGGCTGGACAATGAGCAGTTCTTC,CASSHRLAGGLDNEQFF
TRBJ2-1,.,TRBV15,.,TGTGCCACCAGCCGACGTCGCGGGGACAATGAGCAGTTCTTC,CATSRRRGDNEQFF
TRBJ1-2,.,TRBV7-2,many,TGTGCCAGCAGCCCCCTGGACAGCTACTATGGCTACACCTTC,CASSPLDSYYGYTF
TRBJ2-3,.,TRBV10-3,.,TGTGCCATCAGTGGAGGGGTTGGAGATACGCAGTATTTT,CAISGGVGDTQYF
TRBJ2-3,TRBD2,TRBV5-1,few,TGCGCCACCAGCCCCGGGGGGACAGATACGCAGTATTTT,CATSPGGTDTQYF
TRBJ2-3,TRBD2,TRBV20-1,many,TGCAGTGCTACCCTGGCTAGCGGGGGGCCAGATACGCAGTATTTT,CSATLASGGPDTQYF
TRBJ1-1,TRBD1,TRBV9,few,TGTGCCAGCCAGGGGGACGTGAACACTGAAGCTTTCTTT,CASQGDVNTEAFF
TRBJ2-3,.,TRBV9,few,TGTGCCAGCAGCGTAGGTAGGGCCGGGGGAACGCAGTATTTT,CASSVGRAGGTQYF
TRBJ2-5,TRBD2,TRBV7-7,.,TGTGCCAGCAGCCGACTAGCGGGGAACCAAGAGACCCAGTACTTC,CASSRLAGNQETQYF